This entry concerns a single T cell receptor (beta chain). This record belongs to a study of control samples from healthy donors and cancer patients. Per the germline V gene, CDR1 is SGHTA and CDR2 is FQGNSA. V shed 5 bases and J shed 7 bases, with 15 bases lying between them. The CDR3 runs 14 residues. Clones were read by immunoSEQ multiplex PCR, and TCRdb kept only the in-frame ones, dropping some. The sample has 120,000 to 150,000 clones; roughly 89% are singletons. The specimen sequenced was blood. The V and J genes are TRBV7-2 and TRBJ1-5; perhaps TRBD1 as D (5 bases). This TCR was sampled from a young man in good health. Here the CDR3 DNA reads TGTGCCAGCAGCGCACAGAAGGGGTTGCAGCCCCAGCATTTT. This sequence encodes CASSAQKGLQPQHF.